Detailed here is one T cell receptor beta chain. It lacks a known antigen. Qualities for individual bases were not recorded, and no much larger clone is one base off. This entry comes from a study of T cell responses to AZD1222 COVID-19 vaccine (dated by TCRdb to the early 2020s). About the full investigation: Because spike-specific TCR depth and breadth did not differ between the two schedules, AZD1222 recipients who got a second dose at roughly 4 weeks were pooled with those who got a second dose at roughly 12 weeks. Enrollment into the trials was organized by age into subgroups of 18-55, 56-69 and 70-plus years, and those subgroups contained roughly 150, 30 and 60 TCR-sequenced participants, respectively. A total of 230 to 250 trial participants underwent TCR sequencing, of whom 200 to 220 received two doses of AZD1222 and 26 received two doses of the MenACWY control vaccine. The full study reports these points: Spike-specific TCR breadth and depth rose significantly after two AZD1222 doses compared with day 0 and with MenACWY recipients. Reportedly, almost half of the unique spike-specific TCRs recognized epitopes lying outside the regions that are mutated in the B.1.351 and B.1.1.7 variants. The 56-69-year group was small, and its depth increase did not reach significance, likely because of low power. Vaccine-associated CD4 TCRs spanned the whole spike protein, with dominant responses in regions 160-218 and 743-854. Conclusions about previously exposed vaccinees are limited, since just six or seven AZD1222 recipients were seropositive for SARS-CoV-2 at baseline. Participants were mostly white British, with more females than males. The authors suggested clonal diversity may have been underestimated. Because no day 14 peak-response samples were available, repertoires were characterized only after the peak T cell response.

The time point label here, explained by the study, means: baseline before first vaccination. Vaccinee samples were obtained from the UK trials COV001 and COV002, which included a single-blind randomized controlled phase 2/3 trial of AZD1222 (ChAdOx1 nCoV-19) in healthy adults. For TCRbeta chain sequencing, PBMC samples were collected from trial participants at day 0 and at day 28 after the second dose. The CDR3 regions of human TCRbeta chains were subjected to immunosequencing. The published analysis was carried out like this. Repertoire TCRs were matched against a reference library of SARS-CoV-2-specific TCRs generated with the MIRA antigen-specificity platform. Breadth meant the fraction of unique TCRs that were SARS-CoV-2-associated, whereas depth meant the fraction of total T cells that were SARS-CoV-2-associated. Using the MIRA data, every spike-specific TCR was mapped to the spike region that the TCR reacted to and assigned to either a CD4 or a CD8 class. Log10-transformed breadth and depth values were compared by one-way ANOVA with Sidak's multiple comparisons tests. Drawn from immuneACCESS, this table holds only the in-frame rearrangements with V and J called that TCRdb kept. Clones are partly lost; checked studies trace under half to an unresolved V gene and leave the rest unexplained. The V and J calls and clone size come from that table; D and trimming were worked out from the DNA. The sample table shows 75,000 to 100,000 clones, and approximately 87% are seen once. About a quarter of the sample is held by the ten biggest clonotypes.

Here the sequenced sample was peripheral blood, taken on day 0 of AZD1222 vaccination. This clonotype was obtained from an adult in good health.

The nucleotide sequence reads TGTGCCAGCAGTTACGCTTCGGGACTAGCGGGAGGCCCAGATACGCAGTATTTT. It is translated as CASSYASGLAGGPDTQYF. Recombination connected TRBV6-2 or TRBV6-3 to TRBJ2-3, and TRBD2 matches 15 of the central bases. From a lookup of the germline V gene, CDR1 and CDR2 are MNHEY and SVGEGT. The junction shows trimming of 2 bases on V and 4 bases on J, and the gene matches do not reach 7 bases of it. Including the terminal cysteine and phenylalanine, the CDR3 comprises 18 residues. The sequence is cut down to CDR3 DNA, 54 bases in frame from base 1.